A single sample is the source of the 18 T cell receptor beta chains below, sequenced in a study of CD8 T cells in ankylosing spondylitis. One entry per CDR3 protein results from TCRdb running MiXCR on the 5' RACE reads. The sample comprises about 240,000 distinct CDR3 sequences, around 11% of which are singletons, and around 7% rests with the top ten. Sequencing input: blood, either unsorted or a sorted T cell fraction (not recorded which). These receptors came from a male donor with ankylosing spondylitis or in good health (not recorded which).

This clonotype was counted many times. This rearrangement joins TRBV12-3 or TRBV12-4 to TRBJ1-1, with D perhaps TRBD1 (6 bases). The CDR3 totals 11 residues. The V end was cut by 10 bases, the J end by 9 bases, with 15 bases between. The CDR3 sequence: CATRTGFKAFF. The DNA for the CDR3 is TGTGCCACTAGAACAGGGTTTAAAGCTTTCTTT.

Many counts were recorded for this clonotype. This chain joins TRBV6-1 and TRBJ1-5, with D maybe TRBD1 (6 bases). CDR1 and CDR2 from the germline V gene are MNHNS and SASEGT. The length of the CDR3 is 17 residues. Trimming pared 6 bases from V and 0 bases from J, leaving 18 bases between. The CDR3 is CASSPGGRRDSNQPQHF. CDR3 bases: TGTGCCAGCAGCCCCGGGGGCAGGAGGGATAGCAATCAGCCCCAGCATTTT.

This chain links TRBV6-2 or TRBV6-3 with TRBJ2-1; D is possibly TRBD1 (5 bases). The V gene lost 2 bases and the J gene lost 1 base, with 12 bases spanning the gap. CDR1 and CDR2 (germline): MNHEY, SVGEGT. The CDR3 contains 16 residues. This CDR3 is CASSYTQGRSYNEQFF. The CDR3 region has the DNA TGTGCCAGCAGTTACACCCAGGGAAGGTCCTACAATGAGCAGTTCTTC.

About this clonotype: This clone may be a read error of a much larger clone one base away. CDR3: CASSFRFNEQFF. For the CDR3, the DNA is TGTGCCAGCAGCTTCCGATTCAATGAGCAGTTCTTC. The chain combines TRBV11-2 with TRBJ2-1; no clear D gene. Germline loops: CDR1 SGHAT, CDR2 FQNNGV. There are 12 residues in the CDR3. The ends were cut back, 3 bases at V and 6 bases at J, with 6 bases in the middle.

This clonotype was observed at least ten times. The chain employs TRBV12-3 or TRBV12-4 and TRBJ1-1; tentatively, D is TRBD1 (5 bases). Trimming took off 5 bases at V and 9 bases at J, with 10 bases between the two ends. CDR3 length equals 11 residues. Here the CDR3 DNA reads TGTGCCAGCAGTATACAGGTTAAAGCTTTCTTT. Translation gives CASSIQVKAFF.

At least ten counts were recorded for this clonotype. The chain uses TRBV5-1 and TRBJ2-2; D is possibly TRBD2 (5 bases). Germline V gives CDR1 SGHRS, CDR2 YFSETQ. The CDR3 contains 15 residues. Trimming stripped 4 bases from V and 3 bases from J, with 13 bases between. The CDR3 DNA is TGCGCCAGCAGCCCGGACTCTCTGGACACCGGGGAGCTGTTTTTT. The encoded protein is CASSPDSLDTGELFF.

The V and J genes are TRBV10-3 and TRBJ2-7; weak D call: TRBD2 (6 bases). This CDR3 is built from 13 residues. The V gene's germline CDR1 is ENHRY and CDR2 SYGVKD. Between the trimmed V and J ends, which lost 8 bases and 5 bases, there was a span of 16 bases. CDR3 nucleotide sequence: TGTGCCATCGACCCTGGAGGGTTCCACGAGCAGTACTTC. It translates to CAIDPGGFHEQYF.

This clonotype was counted at least ten times. The chain joins TRBV29-1 to TRBJ2-1; TRBD2 is a possible D gene (5 bases). The CDR3 runs 11 residues. V was pared by 4 bases and J by 4 bases, with 5 bases between. Germline values: CDR1 SQVTM, CDR2 ANQGSEA. The CDR3 DNA reads as TGCAGCGTTGCGGGATACAATGAGCAGTTCTTC. It encodes CSVAGYNEQFF.

This clonotype appeared many times. V and J are TRBV20-1 and TRBJ2-3; no definite D call. Trimming shortened V by 6 bases and J by 1 base, and 14 bases separated the two germline ends. Looked up from germline, CDR1 is DFQATT and CDR2 is SNEGSKA (reference sequence). The CDR3 is 14 residues long. For the CDR3, the DNA is TGCAGTGCCGTCGGATCTCGACGCACAGATACGCAGTATTTT. Translation gives CSAVGSRRTDTQYF.

This clonotype was seen at least ten times. The rearrangement uses TRBV20-1 and TRBJ2-7; D not resolved. This CDR3 has 12 amino acids. Germline CDR1 and CDR2: DFQATT and SNEGSKA (reference sequence). V lost 0 bases to trimming and J lost 0 bases, with 3 bases between them. The CDR3 DNA is TGCAGTGCTAGAGACCTCTCCTACGAGCAGTACTTC. It codes for CSARDLSYEQYF.

This clonotype was picked up many times. The rearrangement uses TRBV28 and TRBJ2-7; tentative D call: TRBD2 (5 bases). CDR1 is MDHEN and CDR2 is SYDVKM in the germline V gene. CDR3 length equals 14 residues. V was trimmed by 3 bases and J by 5 bases, leaving 14 bases between them. The CDR3 region is CASSFPSSSDEQYF. Written as DNA, the CDR3 is TGTGCCAGCAGTTTTCCCTCTAGTAGCGACGAGCAGTACTTC.

This clonotype was picked up many times. The rearrangement links TRBV9 to TRBJ1-5, with D tentatively TRBD1 (5 bases). The CDR3 covers 18 residues. Between the trimmed V and J ends, which lost 1 base and 0 bases, there was a span of 17 bases. The germline V gene has CDR1 SGDLS and CDR2 YYNGEE. This CDR3 reads CASSVRGSSQISNQPQHF. DNA for the CDR3: TGTGCCAGCAGCGTACGGGGGAGCTCGCAAATTAGCAATCAGCCCCAGCATTTT.

This clonotype was counted ten times or more. CDR3 amino acids: CATQGGVSYEQYF. In DNA form, the CDR3 reads TGTGCCACGCAGGGGGGGGTCTCCTACGAGCAGTACTTC. V gene TRBV10-3 combines with J gene TRBJ2-7; the D call may be TRBD1 or TRBD2 (7 bases each). CDR3 size: 13 residues. The V gene lost 10 bases and the J gene lost 0 bases, with 13 bases spanning the gap. Per germline, CDR1 ENHRY and CDR2 SYGVKD.

This clonotype was detected only a few times. As DNA, the CDR3 is TGTGCCAGCAGCCGGGAGGATCAGCCCCAGCATTTT. It specifies CASSREDQPQHF. The chain has TRBV7-9 and TRBJ1-5; D gene uncertain. V shed 5 bases and J shed 5 bases, with 7 bases lying between them. This CDR3 has 12 residues. CDR1 and CDR2 (germline): SEHNR, FQNEAQ (reference sequence).

This clonotype has ten or more counts. V gene TRBV6-1 combines with J gene TRBJ1-1, with D perhaps matching TRBD1 (5 bases). V was trimmed by 3 bases and J by 3 bases, leaving 8 bases between them. Germline lookup yields CDR1 MNHNS and CDR2 SASEGT. The CDR3 covers 13 residues. In nucleotides, the CDR3 is TGTGCCAGCAGTGATAGGGGTTACACTGAAGCTTTCTTT. Protein sequence: CASSDRGYTEAFF.

This clonotype was counted at least ten times. J is TRBJ2-3 and V is TRBV24-1, with TRBD2 identical over 11 bases. This CDR3 is 16 amino acids long. The ends lost 3 bases at V and 3 bases at J; junction bases unmatched: 4. CDR1 KGHDR and CDR2 SFDVKD come from the germline V gene. CDR3 sequence (DNA): TGTGCCACCAGTGATCCGGGACTAGCGGTAACAGATACGCAGTATTTT. Residues: CATSDPGLAVTDTQYF.

Remarks on this clonotype: A much larger clone sits a single nucleotide away, making a read error possible. The chain joins TRBV7-2 to TRBJ2-5; possibly TRBD1 for D (5 bases). CDR1 is SGHTA, CDR2 FQGNSA, per germline. The CDR3 has 15 residues. The V end lost 5 bases, the J end lost 5 bases, and 18 bases lay between the germline ends. The CDR3 DNA follows: TGTGCCAGCAGCCGAGTAGGGCGATCAGGGGAGACCCAGTACTTC. This sequence encodes CASSRVGRSGETQYF.

At least ten counts were recorded for this clonotype. The chain recombines TRBV25-1 with TRBJ2-1; D is unclear. The germline V gene encodes CDR1 MGHDK and CDR2 SYGVNS. The V gene lost 5 bases and the J gene lost 4 bases, with 3 bases spanning the gap. This CDR3 spans 11 amino acids. The CDR3 nucleotides are TGTGCCAGCAGTATTTACAATGAGCAGTTCTTC. Its translation: CASSIYNEQFF.